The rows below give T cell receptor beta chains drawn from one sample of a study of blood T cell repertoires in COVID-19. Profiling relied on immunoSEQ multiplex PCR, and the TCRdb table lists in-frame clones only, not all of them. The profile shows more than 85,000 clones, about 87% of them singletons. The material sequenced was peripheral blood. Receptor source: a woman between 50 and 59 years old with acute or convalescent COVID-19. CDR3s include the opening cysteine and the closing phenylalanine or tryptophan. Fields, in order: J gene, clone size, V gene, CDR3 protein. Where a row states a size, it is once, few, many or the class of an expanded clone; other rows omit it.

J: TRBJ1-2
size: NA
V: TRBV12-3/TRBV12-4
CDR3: CASTRDRGYGYTF

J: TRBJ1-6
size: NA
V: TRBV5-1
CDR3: CASSLGDSPLHF

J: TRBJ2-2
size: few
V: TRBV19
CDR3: CASSRRTGKGTGELFF

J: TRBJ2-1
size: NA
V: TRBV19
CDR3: CASATASDNEQFF

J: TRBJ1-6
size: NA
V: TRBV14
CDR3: CASSLVDRGSSPLHF

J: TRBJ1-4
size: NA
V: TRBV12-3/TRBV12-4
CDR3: CASRRLNEKLFF

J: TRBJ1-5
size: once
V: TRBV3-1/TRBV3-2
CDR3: CASSQTGWGPQHF

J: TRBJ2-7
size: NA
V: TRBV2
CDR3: CASSPDSNYEQYF

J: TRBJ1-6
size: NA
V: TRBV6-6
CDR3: CASSPQGLRNSPLHF

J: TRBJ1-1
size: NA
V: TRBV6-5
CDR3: CASSYGDRATTEAFF

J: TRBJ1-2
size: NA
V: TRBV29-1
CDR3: CSVEGDRQGVYGYTF

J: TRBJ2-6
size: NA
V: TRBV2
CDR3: CASSERGSGANVLTF

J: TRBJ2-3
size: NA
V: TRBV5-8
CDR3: CASSSLRWTSTDTQYF

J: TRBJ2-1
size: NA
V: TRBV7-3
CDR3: CASSSRSGGAMNEQFF

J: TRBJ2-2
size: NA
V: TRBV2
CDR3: CASSEDLGVAGGPGELFF

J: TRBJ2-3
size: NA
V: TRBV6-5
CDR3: CASRTSGGAADTQYF

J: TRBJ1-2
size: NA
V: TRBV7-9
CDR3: CASSFSPDRQYTF

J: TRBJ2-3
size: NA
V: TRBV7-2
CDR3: CASSWAPGGGTDTQYF

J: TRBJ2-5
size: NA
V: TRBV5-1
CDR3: CASRAGDQETQYF

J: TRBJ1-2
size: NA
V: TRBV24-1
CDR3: CATSGTGYGYTF

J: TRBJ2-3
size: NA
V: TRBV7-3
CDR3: CASSFPSTSDGTDTQYF

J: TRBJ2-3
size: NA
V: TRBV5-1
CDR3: CASSLGDLASTDTQYF

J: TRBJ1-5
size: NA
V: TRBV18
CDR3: CASSLGQGNQPQHF

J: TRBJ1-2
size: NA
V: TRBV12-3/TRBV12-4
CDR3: CASSPGQGGYTF

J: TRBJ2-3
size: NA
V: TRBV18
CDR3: CASSPLAGRPPDTQYF

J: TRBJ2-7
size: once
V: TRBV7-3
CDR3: CASSPRTGAEQYF

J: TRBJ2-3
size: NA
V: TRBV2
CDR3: CASSVTGDTQYF

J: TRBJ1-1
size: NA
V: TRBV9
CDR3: CASSPEWGRMNTEAFF

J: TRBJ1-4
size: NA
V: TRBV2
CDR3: CASSSYDRGGEKLFF

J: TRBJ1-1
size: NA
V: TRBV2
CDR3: CASSTRTGDTEAFF

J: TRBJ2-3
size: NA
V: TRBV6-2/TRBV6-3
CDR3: CASSYERGIDTQYF

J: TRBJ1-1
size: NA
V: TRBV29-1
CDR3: CSSGPRGGTEAFF